This TCR beta chain was recorded in a study of CD8+CD57+ T cells in acquired aplastic anemia. Study in general: Recorded DNA amounts for sorted CD4+ and CD8+ cells had an average of around 3.4 ug. Study-level results: Patients and controls shared roughly 31 CD8+ CDR3 sequences, highly expressed in patients. A significant difference in CD8+ Simpson's diversity between patients and controls was not found.

The template for TCR beta VDJ and CDR3 sequence profiling was genomic DNA. Each CDR3 protein is one row after TCRdb ran MiXCR on the reads. The sample includes 400,000 to 500,000 distinct CDR3 sequences, 65% to 80% seen only once; the top ten take under 5%. Germline CDR1 SEHNR, CDR2 FQNEAQ (reference sequence). The CDR3 sequence is 13 residues long. Comments on this clonotype: The antigen remains undetermined. Compared with germline, one end of the junction differs, possibly owing to a read error.

The V gene is TRBV7-9, the J gene TRBJ2-5; a weak D match, TRBD2 (5 bases). The material sequenced was sorted CD4+, CD8+, or CD8+CD57+ T cells (not recorded which) from PBMCs. The receptor was isolated from a human donor in good health, serving as a control. The CDR3 here is CASSGAQKETQYF. The CDR3 coding sequence is TGCGCCAGCAGCGGAGCACAGAAAGAGACCCAGTACTTC.